This T cell receptor beta chain originates from a study of T cell repertoires in cytomegalovirus infection (dated 2019 in TCRdb). The study in broad terms: Alongside well-studied HLA-B-restricted epitopes, the peptide stimulations were aimed at recently identified HLA-C-restricted CMV epitopes, whose presentation resists viral immunomodulation. Donor HLA type was relevant to the analysis, as public TCR beta signatures indicated carriage of CMV infection together with the matching HLA type. Results the study describes overall, beyond this receptor: In the ex vivo response, HLA-C-restricted CMV-specific TCR beta clonotypes were dominant, and in two of eight donors the single most frequent clonotype came from this HLA-C-restricted group. Carriers of CMV infection plus the relevant HLA type were discriminated by the cumulative frequency of public TCR beta family members in the study cohort and in an independent approximately 360-donor cohort.

This specimen's treatment or condition label, per the study, means: in vitro stimulation with specific CMV peptide epitopes to enrich CMV-specific T cells. The run used an Illumina HiSeq 1500. In-frame beta chains were kept once TCRdb had trimmed the public reads at Q25 with fastp and called clones with MiXCR. Rows are unified per CDR3 protein, each entry keeping the most common DNA and genes. The sample records about 830,000 distinct CDR3 sequences, 32% of which are singletons. Jointly, the top ten make up around 11% of the sample. The CDR3 has 14 amino acids, counting the end cysteine and phenylalanine. Only CDR3 DNA is held: 42 bases, read in frame from base 1. CDR1 MNHNY and CDR2 SVGAGI are derived from the germline V gene (reference sequence). Trimming costs V 5 bases and J 1 base, and their ends lie 11 bases apart. This clonotype was observed a few times. It lacks a known antigen. No qualities accompany the bases; no much larger clone lies one base away.

The receptor was derived from a human donor in good health (CMV status not recorded). Some clones in this sample may be carry-over from other donors' samples. This sequence uses TRBV6-6 and TRBJ2-5, and TRBD1 may be the D gene, going by 5 matching bases. Sequenced here: cultured CD8+ T cells from PBMCs, sampled from culture after CMV antigen stimulation. The CDR3 region: CASSPPTAQETQYF. The DNA sequence is given as TGTGCCAGCAGTCCTCCGACAGCCCAAGAGACCCAGTACTTC.